This T cell receptor (beta chain) was profiled in a study of CD8+CD57+ T cells in acquired aplastic anemia. Overall study: Mean DNA quantity obtained from sorted CD4+ and CD8+ cells was 3.2 ug.

Details on this clonotype: Its antigen is currently unknown. An end of the junction differs from the germline gene, which may be a read error.

Both TCR beta VDJ combination and CDR3 sequence profiling were carried out. Genomic DNA was the template for this profiling. TCRdb itself ran the reads through MiXCR, one entry per CDR3 protein. This sample has some 280,000 distinct CDR3 sequences; roughly three fifths occur once, and the top ten carry 7.5% to 9%. Overall study findings and caveats: Both patients and controls carried the same twenty-nine CD8+ CDR3 sequences.

Germline V gene data show CDR1 as ENHRY and CDR2 as SYGVKD. The CDR3 sequence is 16 residues long. This sequence originates from a human donor with severe aplastic anemia or a healthy control (not recorded which). Sequenced material: sorted CD4+, CD8+, or CD8+CD57+ T cells (not recorded which) from PBMCs. This chain links TRBV10-3 with TRBJ2-7; TRBD2 might be the D (5 bases). CDR3 sequence reads: CASGQGNRAADYERYF. The CDR3 region has the DNA TGTGCCAGCGGCCAAGGGAACCGGGCCGCTGACTACGAGCGGTACTTC.